These 5 T cell receptor beta chains share one sample of origin, sequenced in a study of T cell responses to AZD1222 COVID-19 vaccine. Generated by immunoSEQ multiplex PCR, the TCRdb table keeps only in-frame clones and is missing some. The sample shows nearly 110,000 clones, more than 70% of them seen only once. The input for sequencing was peripheral blood, taken on day 0 of AZD1222 vaccination. These receptors all stem from an adult in good health.

This clone was found once. This rearrangement joins TRBV6-5 to TRBJ2-3; D ambiguous. Germline CDR1 MNHEY, CDR2 SVGAGI. The CDR3 spans 16 residues. Between the trimmed V and J ends, which lost 0 bases and 4 bases, there was a span of 14 bases. This CDR3 is CASSYSGLLGSDTQYF. The CDR3 coding sequence is TGTGCCAGCAGTTACTCGGGGTTGCTCGGCTCAGATACGCAGTATTTT.

The rearrangement links TRBV28 to TRBJ1-2; TRBD1 is a possible D gene (5 bases). The CDR3 extends over 18 amino acids. With 4 bases removed from V and 7 bases from J, the gap between germline ends came to 28 bases. Germline V gene data show CDR1 as MDHEN and CDR2 as SYDVKM. As DNA, the CDR3 is TGTGCCAGCAGTTCAGCGGGGGGAAATTCTGGGGAGGAACCTGGCTACACCTTC. It specifies CASSSAGGNSGEEPGYTF.

This rearrangement joins TRBV3-1 (or the pseudogene TRBV3-2) to TRBJ1-2; D is undetermined. Trimming shortened V by 2 bases and J by 6 bases, and 16 bases separated the two germline ends. Per the germline V gene, CDR1 is LGHDT and CDR2 is YNNKEL (reference sequence). The CDR3 has 15 amino acids. This chain's CDR3 is CASSQLFAGGNGYTF. CDR3 nucleotides: TGTGCCAGCAGCCAACTCTTCGCGGGAGGGAATGGCTACACCTTC.

The sample holds one count of this clone. The V gene is TRBV13, the J gene TRBJ2-6; D is unclear. The CDR3 spans 14 residues. Germline V gene data show CDR1 as PRHDT and CDR2 as FYEKMQ (reference sequence). V was cut by 5 bases and J by 0 bases, with 5 bases left in between. The CDR3 DNA sequence: TGTGCCAGCAGCGCCCGCTCTGGGGCCAACGTCCTGACTTTC. This codes for CASSARSGANVLTF.

The chain is built from TRBV27 and TRBJ2-2, with TRBD1 identical over 9 bases. This CDR3 contains 17 residues. V dropped 2 bases and J dropped 5; count of bases not matched to a gene: 9. Germline CDR1 is MNHEY and CDR2 is SMNVEV (reference sequence). This CDR3 is CASSLPPGQGLTGELFF. In DNA, the CDR3 is TGTGCCAGCAGTTTACCCCCGGGACAGGGTCTTACCGGGGAGCTGTTTTTT.